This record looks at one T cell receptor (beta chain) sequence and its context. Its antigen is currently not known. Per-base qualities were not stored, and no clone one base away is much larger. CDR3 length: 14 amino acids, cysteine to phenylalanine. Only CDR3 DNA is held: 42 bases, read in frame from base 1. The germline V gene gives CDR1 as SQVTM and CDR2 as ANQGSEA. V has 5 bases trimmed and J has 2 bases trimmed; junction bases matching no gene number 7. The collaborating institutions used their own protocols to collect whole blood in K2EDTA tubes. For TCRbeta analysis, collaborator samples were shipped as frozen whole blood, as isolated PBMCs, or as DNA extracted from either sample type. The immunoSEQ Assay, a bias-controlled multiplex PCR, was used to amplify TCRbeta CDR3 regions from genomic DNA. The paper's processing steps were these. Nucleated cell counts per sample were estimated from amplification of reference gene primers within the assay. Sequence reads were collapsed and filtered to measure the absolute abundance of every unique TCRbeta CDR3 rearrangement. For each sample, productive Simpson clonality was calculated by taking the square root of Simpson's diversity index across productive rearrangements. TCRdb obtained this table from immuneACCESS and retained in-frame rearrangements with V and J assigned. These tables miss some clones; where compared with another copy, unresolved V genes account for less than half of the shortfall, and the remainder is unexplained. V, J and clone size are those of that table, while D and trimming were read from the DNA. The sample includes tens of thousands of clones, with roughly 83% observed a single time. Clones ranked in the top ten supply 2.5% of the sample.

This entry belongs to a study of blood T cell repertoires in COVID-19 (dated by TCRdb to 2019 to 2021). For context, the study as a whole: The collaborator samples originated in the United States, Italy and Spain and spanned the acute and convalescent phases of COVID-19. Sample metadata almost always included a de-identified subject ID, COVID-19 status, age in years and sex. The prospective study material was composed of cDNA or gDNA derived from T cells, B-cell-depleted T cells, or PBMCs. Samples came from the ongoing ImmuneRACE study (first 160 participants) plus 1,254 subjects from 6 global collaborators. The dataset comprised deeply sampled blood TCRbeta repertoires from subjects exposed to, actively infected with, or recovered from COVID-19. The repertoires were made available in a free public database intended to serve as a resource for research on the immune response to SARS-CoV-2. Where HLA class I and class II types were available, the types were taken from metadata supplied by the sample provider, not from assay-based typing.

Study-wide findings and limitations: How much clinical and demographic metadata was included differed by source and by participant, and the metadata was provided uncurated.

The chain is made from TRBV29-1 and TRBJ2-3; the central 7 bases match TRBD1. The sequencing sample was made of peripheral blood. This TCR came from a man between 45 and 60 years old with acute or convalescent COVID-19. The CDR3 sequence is CSVPGQLNTDTQYF. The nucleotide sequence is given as TGCAGCGTTCCGGGACAGCTTAACACAGATACGCAGTATTTT.